This TCR beta chain is from a study of CD8 T cells in Susac syndrome. Whole-study context: Each patient with Susac syndrome, at the time of blood draw, was therapy-naive, on corticosteroids, or on intravenous immunoglobulin alone. The study, taken as a whole, reports: The relatively small number of individuals in the TCR sequencing and HLA analysis was acknowledged by the study.

Negative isolation yielded the CD8+ and CD4+ T cells, while FACS enriched the TEMRA cells. V lost 3 bases to trimming and J lost 0 bases; unmatched junction nucleotides: 5. CDR3 length: 16 residues. Reverse transcription of about 0.5 to 1 ug RNA used random hexamers. Amplification of TCR beta CDR3 was carried out by immunoSEQ multiplex PCR, which covered 54 Vbeta and 13 Jbeta segments. TCRdb analysed the immunoSEQ multiplex PCR reads with MiXCR anew, one entry per CDR3 protein. This repertoire shows approximately 190,000 distinct CDR3 sequences, around 95% found once; its top ten account for 0.09% to 0.1%. As regards this clonotype: No antigen is known for it.

The source of this sequence is a human donor with Susac syndrome. Sequenced sample: CD4+ T cells from PBMCs. This sequence joins TRBV12-3 or TRBV12-4 and TRBJ2-1; 7 nucleotides match TRBD2. The CDR3 DNA reads TGTGCCAGCAGTTTCGGACGGGGGGTCTCCTACAATGAGCAGTTCTTC. Its protein is CASSFGRGVSYNEQFF.